Below, 20 T cell receptor beta chains from the same sample are listed, as sequenced in a study of response to subunit inactivated influenza vaccine. TCRdb reprocessed the RT-PCR reads via MiXCR and lists one record per CDR3 protein. The profile covers over 650,000 distinct CDR3 sequences, with approximately 17% appearing a single time and roughly a tenth taken by the ten largest. Sample: PBMCs from blood, taken roughly 5 days after vaccination. These receptors were taken from a man aged 50 or older who received an inactivated influenza vaccine.

The V and J genes are TRBV6-5 and TRBJ1-1, with a tentative D call TRBD1 (5 bases). The V end was cut by 0 bases, the J end by 1 base, with 9 bases between. CDR3 length equals 15 residues. Germline lookup yields CDR1 MNHEY and CDR2 SVGAGI. The CDR3 DNA reads as TGTGCCAGCAGTTACTCTTTTACAGGGAACACTGAAGCTTTCTTT. Protein: CASSYSFTGNTEAFF.

This clonotype was counted many times. The chain carries TRBV6-5 and TRBJ2-7; no firm D call. The CDR3 is 18 residues long. The ends were cut back, 0 bases at V and 3 bases at J, with 21 bases in the middle. Per the germline V gene, CDR1 is MNHEY and CDR2 is SVGAGI. The DNA for the CDR3 is TGTGCCAGCAGTTACTCGTCCTATAGCCCCAGCCCGATCTACGAGCAGTACTTC. Its protein product is CASSYSSYSPSPIYEQYF.

About this clonotype itself: Given a much more abundant clone one base away, this may be a read error. CDR3 nucleotides: TGTGCCAGCAGTTTCCTGCGCCGGGGGGGCCACTACAATGAGCTGTTCTTC. This translates into CASSFLRRGGHYNELFF. The chain employs TRBV12-3 or TRBV12-4 and TRBJ2-1, with TRBD2 matching 8 bases. This CDR3 is 17 amino acids long.

This clonotype has ten or more counts. V usage is TRBV7-2 and J usage is TRBJ2-7; D is undetermined. The CDR3 length is 14 residues. V was clipped by 1 base and J by 0 bases, with 7 bases between them. Germline-derived CDR1 and CDR2 are SGHTA and FQGNSA. CDR3 sequence reads: CASSLGRNSYEQYF. CDR3 in DNA: TGTGCCAGCAGCTTAGGTAGAAACTCCTACGAGCAGTACTTC.

The chain couples TRBV20-1 to TRBJ2-3, with TRBD2 matching 8 bases. The CDR3 loop spans 14 amino acids. J gave up 6 bases and V 5 bases, and 10 bases lay outside the gene matches. Germline CDR1 DFQATT, CDR2 SNEGSKA (reference sequence). The CDR3: CSAPRGGGPDTQYF. DNA of the CDR3: TGCAGTGCTCCCCGGGGCGGGGGGCCGGATACGCAGTATTTT.

J is TRBJ2-6 and V is TRBV5-1, with TRBD2 as a possible D gene (6 bases). This CDR3 spans 15 amino acids. Germline V gives CDR1 SGHRS, CDR2 YFSETQ. V was clipped by 4 bases and J by 2 bases, with 10 bases between them. The CDR3 region is CASSIGTPGANVLTF. DNA for the CDR3: TGCGCCAGCAGCATCGGGACTCCTGGGGCCAACGTCCTGACTTTC.

This chain uses TRBV6-2 or TRBV6-3 with TRBJ2-2, with a possible D match to TRBD2 (6 bases). The CDR3 covers 12 residues. Germline V gives CDR1 MNHEY, CDR2 SVGEGT. Between the trimmed V and J ends, which lost 10 bases and 5 bases, there was a span of 11 bases. The CDR3 loop is CATRGWTGELFF. CDR3 DNA: TGTGCCACCCGGGGGTGGACCGGGGAGCTGTTTTTT.

This clonotype was detected a few times. CDR3 sequence reads: CSATSGGAGETQYF. The CDR3 coding sequence is TGCAGTGCCACGAGCGGGGGGGCCGGGGAGACCCAGTACTTC. V usage is TRBV20-1 and J usage is TRBJ2-5; 10 bases are a match to TRBD2. The germline V gene has CDR1 DFQATT and CDR2 SNEGSKA (reference sequence). V was pared by 6 bases and J by 5 bases, with 9 bases of the junction left unmatched. CDR3 length: 14 amino acids.

J is TRBJ1-6 and V is TRBV4-3, with a tentative D call TRBD1 (5 bases). This CDR3 region has 16 residues. In germline, CDR1 is LGHNA, CDR2 YSLEER. V lost 3 bases and J 5 bases, leaving 14 bases between the germline ends. The CDR3 region has the DNA TGCGCCAGCAGCCACTCCCTTGGGGGAAATAATTCACCCCTCCACTTT. Translated: CASSHSLGGNNSPLHF.

This clonotype was picked up a small number of times. The chain recombines TRBV5-1 with TRBJ2-3; possible D gene TRBD1, 6 bases. Per germline, CDR1 SGHRS and CDR2 YFSETQ. The ends were cut back, 5 bases at V and 1 base at J, with 14 bases in the middle. CDR3 length: 15 amino acids. The CDR3 loop is CASRGTMLGTDTQYF. The CDR3 DNA follows: TGCGCCAGCAGGGGGACAATGCTTGGCACAGATACGCAGTATTTT.

In its sample, this clonotype was seen a few times. The chain recombines TRBV5-6 with TRBJ2-7, with D perhaps TRBD1 (6 bases). CDR3 length equals 12 residues. Germline V gives CDR1 SGHDT, CDR2 YYEEEE. The V end lost 4 bases, the J end lost 6 bases, and 11 bases lay between the germline ends. The chain's CDR3 is CASSRQDGEQYF. DNA of the CDR3: TGTGCCAGCAGCCGACAGGATGGCGAGCAGTACTTC. Supplemented by reference TRBV5-6 and TRBJ2-7, the full variable domain reads DAGVTQSPTHLIKTRGQQVTLRCSPKSGHDTVSWYQQALGQGPQFIFQYYEEEERQRGNFPDRFSGHQFPNYSSELNVNALLLGDSALYLCASSRQDGEQYFGPGTRLTVT.

This clonotype turned up a few times. This CDR3 is CASMGSPMNTEAFF. CDR3 DNA sequence: TGTGCCAGCATGGGGTCTCCCATGAACACTGAAGCTTTCTTT. This rearrangement joins TRBV6-1 to TRBJ1-1; D gene unclear. The CDR3 totals 14 residues. The V end was cut by 7 bases, the J end by 0 bases, with 12 bases between. Germline CDR1 and CDR2: MNHNS and SASEGT.

The V call is TRBV6-1, the J call TRBJ1-2; D gene ambiguous. Germline lookup yields CDR1 MNHNS and CDR2 SASEGT. This CDR3 contains 12 residues. CDR3 nucleotides: TGTGCTACCGAATTGGCGGACTATGGCTACACCTTC. It encodes CATELADYGYTF.

This chain links TRBV6-5 with TRBJ1-2, with D perhaps matching TRBD1 (6 bases). Trimming left V 0 bases short and J 7 bases short, with 21 bases between. This CDR3 is 17 amino acids long. Germline CDR1 MNHEY, CDR2 SVGAGI. Here the CDR3 reads CASSYSVGGARGLGYTF. CDR3 DNA sequence: TGTGCCAGCAGTTACTCCGTTGGGGGGGCGCGAGGGCTTGGCTACACCTTC.

The chain carries TRBV6-6 and TRBJ2-7; unclear D gene. Trimming cost V 2 bases and J 3 bases, with 5 bases left between them. The CDR3 extends over 12 amino acids. Germline V gives CDR1 MNHNY, CDR2 SVGAGI (reference sequence). The CDR3 sequence is CASSYRDYEQYF. CDR3 nucleotides: TGTGCCAGCAGTTACAGAGACTACGAGCAGTACTTC.

The rearrangement links TRBV5-1 to TRBJ2-3; D is unclear. This CDR3 comprises 13 residues. With 4 bases removed from V and 3 bases from J, the gap between germline ends came to 9 bases. Germline CDR1 reads SGHRS; CDR2 reads YFSETQ. CDR3 loop: CASSTRETDTQYF. The CDR3 nucleotides read TGCGCCAGCAGCACCAGAGAAACAGATACGCAGTATTTT. The whole variable domain, filled in from reference TRBV5-1 and TRBJ2-3, reads KAGVTQTPRYLIKTRGQQVTLSCSPISGHRSVSWYQQTPGQGLQFLFEYFSETQRNKGNFPGRFSGRQFSNSRSEMNVSTLELGDSALYLCASSTRETDTQYFGPGTRLTVL.

At least ten counts were recorded for this clonotype. V usage is TRBV12-3 or TRBV12-4 and J usage is TRBJ1-5, with D perhaps TRBD1 (5 bases). Trimming stripped 2 bases from V and 6 bases from J, with 11 bases between. The CDR3 has 14 amino acids. The CDR3 sequence: CASSLRRGSQPQHF. The DNA for the CDR3 is TGTGCCAGCAGTTTAAGACGGGGCAGTCAGCCCCAGCATTTT.

This clonotype was counted only a few times. The rearrangement links TRBV5-6 to TRBJ2-7, with D possibly being TRBD1 (5 bases). The germline V gene has CDR1 SGHDT and CDR2 YYEEEE. The CDR3 spans 13 residues. V lost 2 bases to trimming and J lost 6 bases, with 12 bases between them. The CDR3 DNA reads as TGTGCCAGCAGCTTATCCAGGGAATCCGAGCAGTACTTC. This translates into CASSLSRESEQYF.

The chain carries TRBV27 and TRBJ2-1; D possibly corresponds to TRBD2 (7 bases). Trimming took off 1 base at V and 12 bases at J, with 22 bases between the two ends. Germline V gene sequence: CDR1 MNHEY, CDR2 SMNVEV (reference sequence). The CDR3 is 16 amino acids. The CDR3 DNA sequence: TGTGCCAGCAGTTTATGGGGGAGGGGGGACCAGGACCGGCAGTTCTTC. This sequence encodes CASSLWGRGDQDRQFF.

This clonotype was recorded a few times. The chain employs TRBV5-1 and TRBJ2-6; no definite D call. Trimming took 0 bases from V and 0 from J, leaving 7 bases between them. This CDR3 contains 16 residues. Germline CDR1 is SGHRS and CDR2 is YFSETQ. This CDR3 reads CASSLEVNSGANVLTF. The CDR3, as DNA: TGCGCCAGCAGCTTGGAAGTAAACTCTGGGGCCAACGTCCTGACTTTC.